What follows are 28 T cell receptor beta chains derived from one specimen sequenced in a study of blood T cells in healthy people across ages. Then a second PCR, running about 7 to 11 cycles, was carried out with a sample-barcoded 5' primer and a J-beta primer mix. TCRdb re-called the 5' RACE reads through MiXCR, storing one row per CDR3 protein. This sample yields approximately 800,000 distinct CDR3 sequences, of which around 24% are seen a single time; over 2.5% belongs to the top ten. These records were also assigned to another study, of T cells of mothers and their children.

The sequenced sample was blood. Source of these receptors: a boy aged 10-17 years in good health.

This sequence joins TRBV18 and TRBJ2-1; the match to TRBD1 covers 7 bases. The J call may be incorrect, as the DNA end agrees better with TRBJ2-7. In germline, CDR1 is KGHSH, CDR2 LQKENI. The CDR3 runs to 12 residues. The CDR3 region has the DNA TGTGCCAGCTCACTAACAGGGGATGAGCAGTACGTC. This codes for CASSLTGDEQYV.

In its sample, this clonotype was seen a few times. CDR3 DNA: TGTGCCAGCACTGATGAGGTTGAAAAACTGTTTTTT. Amino acid sequence: CASTDEVEKLFF. The gene calls are TRBV2 and TRBJ1-4; D is unclear. V was shortened by 7 bases and J by 7 bases, with 10 bases between the two germline ends. Germline values: CDR1 SNHLY, CDR2 FYNNEI. CDR3 length equals 12 residues.

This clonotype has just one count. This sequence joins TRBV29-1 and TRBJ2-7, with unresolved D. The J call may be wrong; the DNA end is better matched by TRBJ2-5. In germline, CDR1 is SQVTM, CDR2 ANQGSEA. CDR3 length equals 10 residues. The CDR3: CSAFLETQYF. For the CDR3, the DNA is TGCAGCGCTTTTTTAGAGACCCAGTACTTC.

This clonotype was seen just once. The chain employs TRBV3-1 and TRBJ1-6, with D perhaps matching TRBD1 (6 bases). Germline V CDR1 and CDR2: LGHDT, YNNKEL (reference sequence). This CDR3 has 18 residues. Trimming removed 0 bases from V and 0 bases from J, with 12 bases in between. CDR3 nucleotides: TGTGCCAGCAGCCAAGATCGGGAAGGGGGCTCCTATAATTCACCCCTCCACTTT. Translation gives CASSQDREGGSYNSPLHF.

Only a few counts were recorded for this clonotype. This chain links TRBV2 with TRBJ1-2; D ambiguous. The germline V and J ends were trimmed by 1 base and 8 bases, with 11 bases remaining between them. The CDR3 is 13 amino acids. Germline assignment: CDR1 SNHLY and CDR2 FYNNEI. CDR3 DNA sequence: TGTGCCAGCAGTGAAGATCAGGTCGGGGGCTACACCTTC. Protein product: CASSEDQVGGYTF.

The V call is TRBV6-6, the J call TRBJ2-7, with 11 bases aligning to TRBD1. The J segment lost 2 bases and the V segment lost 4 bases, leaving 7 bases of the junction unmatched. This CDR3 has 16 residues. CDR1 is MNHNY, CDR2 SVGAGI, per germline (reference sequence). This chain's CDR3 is CASSSTGTGGTYEQYF. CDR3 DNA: TGTGCCAGCAGTTCCACCGGGACAGGGGGGACCTACGAGCAGTACTTC.

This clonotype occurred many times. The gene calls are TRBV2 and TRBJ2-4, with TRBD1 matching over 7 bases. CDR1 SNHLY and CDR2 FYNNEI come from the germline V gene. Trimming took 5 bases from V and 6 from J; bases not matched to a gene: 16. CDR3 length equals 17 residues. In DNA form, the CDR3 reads TGTGCCAGCAGTAGGGACAGAGGGGACGACGGAAGAAACATTCAGTACTTC. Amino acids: CASSRDRGDDGRNIQYF.

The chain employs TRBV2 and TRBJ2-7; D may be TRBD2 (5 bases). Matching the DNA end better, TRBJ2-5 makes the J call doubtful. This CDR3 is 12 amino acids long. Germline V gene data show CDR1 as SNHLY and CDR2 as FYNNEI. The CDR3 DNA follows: TGTGCCAGCGGGGAGAGGCAAGAGACCCAGTACTTC. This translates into CASGERQETQYF.

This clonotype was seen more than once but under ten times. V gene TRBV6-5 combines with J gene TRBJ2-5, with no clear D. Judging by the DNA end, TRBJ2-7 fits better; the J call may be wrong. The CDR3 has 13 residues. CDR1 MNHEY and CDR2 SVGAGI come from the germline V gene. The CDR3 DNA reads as TGTGCCAGCAGTACCTTTGGGGCCTACGAGCAGTACTTC. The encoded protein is CASSTFGAYEQYF.

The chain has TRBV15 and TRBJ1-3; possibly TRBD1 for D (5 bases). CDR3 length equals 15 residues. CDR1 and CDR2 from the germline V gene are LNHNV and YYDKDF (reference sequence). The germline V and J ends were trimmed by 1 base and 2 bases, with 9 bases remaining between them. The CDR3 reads CATSRAGGAGNTIYF. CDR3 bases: TGTGCCACCAGCAGAGCGGGGGGAGCTGGAAACACCATATATTTT. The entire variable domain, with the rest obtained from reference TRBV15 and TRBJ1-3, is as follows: DAMVIQNPRYQVTQFGKPVTLSCSQTLNHNVMYWYQQKSSQAPKLLFHYYDKDFNNEADTPDNFQSRRPNTSFCFLDIRSPGLGDTAMYLCATSRAGGAGNTIYFGEGSWLTVV.

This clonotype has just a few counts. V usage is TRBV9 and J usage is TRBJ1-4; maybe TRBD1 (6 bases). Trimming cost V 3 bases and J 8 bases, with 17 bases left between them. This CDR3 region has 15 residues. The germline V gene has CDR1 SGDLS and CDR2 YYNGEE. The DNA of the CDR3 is TGTGCCAGCAGCGCAAAAGACAGGCTTTACGAAAAACTGTTTTTT. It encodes CASSAKDRLYEKLFF.

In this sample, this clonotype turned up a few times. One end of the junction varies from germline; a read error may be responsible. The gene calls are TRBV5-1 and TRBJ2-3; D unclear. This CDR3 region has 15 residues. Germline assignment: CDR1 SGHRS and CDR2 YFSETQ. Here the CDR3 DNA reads TGCGCCAACAGCTTGGAAGTGCCCGGGACAGATACGCAGTATTTT. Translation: CANSLEVPGTDTQYF.

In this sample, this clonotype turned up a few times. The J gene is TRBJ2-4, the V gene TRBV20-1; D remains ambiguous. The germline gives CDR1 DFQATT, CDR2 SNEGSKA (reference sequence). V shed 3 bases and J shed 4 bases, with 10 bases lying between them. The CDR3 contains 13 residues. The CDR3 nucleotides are TGCAGTGCTAGCCCAGGTGCAAAAAACATTCAGTACTTC. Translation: CSASPGAKNIQYF.

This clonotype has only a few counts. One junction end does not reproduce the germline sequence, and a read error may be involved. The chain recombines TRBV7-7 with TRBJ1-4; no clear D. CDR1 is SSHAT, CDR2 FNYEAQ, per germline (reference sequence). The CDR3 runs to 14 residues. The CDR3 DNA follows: TGTGCTAGCAGCCACGGAGAGCGAGGTGAAAAACTGTTTTTT. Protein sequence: CASSHGERGEKLFF. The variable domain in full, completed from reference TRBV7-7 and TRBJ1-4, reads GAGVSQSPRYKVTKRGQDVTLRCDPISSHATLYWYQQALGQGPEFLTYFNYEAQPDKSGLPSDRFSAERPEGSISTLTIQRTEQRDSAMYRCASSHGERGEKLFFGSGTQLSVL.

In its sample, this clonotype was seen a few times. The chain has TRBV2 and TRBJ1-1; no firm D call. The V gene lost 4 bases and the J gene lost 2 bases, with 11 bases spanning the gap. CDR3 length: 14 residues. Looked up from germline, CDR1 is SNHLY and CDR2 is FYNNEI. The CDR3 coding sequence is TGTGCCAGCAGTGTCCCCCCATTAAACACTGAAGCTTTCTTT. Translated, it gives CASSVPPLNTEAFF.

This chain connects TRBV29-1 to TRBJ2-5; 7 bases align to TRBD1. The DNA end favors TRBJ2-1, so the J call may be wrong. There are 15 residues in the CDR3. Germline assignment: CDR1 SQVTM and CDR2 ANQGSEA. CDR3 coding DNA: TGCAGCGTTGTGGGGGCGCCTAGGGGGCCCAATGAGCAGTTCTTC. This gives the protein CSVVGAPRGPNEQFF.

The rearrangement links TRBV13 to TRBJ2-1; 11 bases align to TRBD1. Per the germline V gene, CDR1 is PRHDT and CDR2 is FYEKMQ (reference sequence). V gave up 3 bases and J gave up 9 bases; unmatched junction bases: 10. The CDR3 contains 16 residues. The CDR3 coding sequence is TGTGCCAGCAGCTTCGGCGGACAGGGGGCGCTTGTTGAGCAGTTCTTC. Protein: CASSFGGQGALVEQFF.

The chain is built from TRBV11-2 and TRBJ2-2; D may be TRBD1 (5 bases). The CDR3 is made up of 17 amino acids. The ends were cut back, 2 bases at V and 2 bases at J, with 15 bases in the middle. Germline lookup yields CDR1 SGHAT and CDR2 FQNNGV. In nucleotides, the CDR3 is TGTGCCAGCAGCTTAATATGGCGACAGCATAACACCGGGGAGCTGTTTTTT. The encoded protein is CASSLIWRQHNTGELFF.

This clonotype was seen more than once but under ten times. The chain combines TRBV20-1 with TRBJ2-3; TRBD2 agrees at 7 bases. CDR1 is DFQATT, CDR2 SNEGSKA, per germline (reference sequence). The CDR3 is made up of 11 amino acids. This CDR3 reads CGGGVTDTQYF. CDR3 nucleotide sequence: TGCGGCGGGGGTGTAACAGATACGCAGTATTTT.

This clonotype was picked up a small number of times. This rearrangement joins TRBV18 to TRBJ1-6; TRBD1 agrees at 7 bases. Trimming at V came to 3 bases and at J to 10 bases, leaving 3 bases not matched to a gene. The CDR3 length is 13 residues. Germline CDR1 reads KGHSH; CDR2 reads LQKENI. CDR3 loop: CASSPGTASPLHF. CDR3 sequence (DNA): TGTGCCAGCTCACCGGGGACAGCCTCACCCCTCCACTTT. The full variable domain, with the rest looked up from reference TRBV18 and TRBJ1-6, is NAGVMQNPRHLVRRRGQEARLRCSPMKGHSHVYWYRQLPEEGLKFMVYLQKENIIDESGMPKERFSAEFPKEGPSILRIQQVVRGDSAAYFCASSPGTASPLHFGNGTRLTVT.

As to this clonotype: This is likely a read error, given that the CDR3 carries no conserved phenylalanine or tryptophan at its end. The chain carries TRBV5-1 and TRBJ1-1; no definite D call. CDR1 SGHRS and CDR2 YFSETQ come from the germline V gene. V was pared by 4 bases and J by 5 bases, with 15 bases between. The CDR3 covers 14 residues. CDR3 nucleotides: TGCGCCAGCAGCGAAGGTACCCAGGCGACTGAAGCTTTCCTT. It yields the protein CASSEGTQATEAFL.

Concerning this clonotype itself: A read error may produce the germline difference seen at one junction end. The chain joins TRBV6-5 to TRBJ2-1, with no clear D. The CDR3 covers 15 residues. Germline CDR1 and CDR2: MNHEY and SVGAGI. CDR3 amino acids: CAGRPPGVLSYEQFF. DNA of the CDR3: TGTGCCGGCAGGCCCCCTGGGGTTCTGTCCTATGAGCAGTTCTTC.

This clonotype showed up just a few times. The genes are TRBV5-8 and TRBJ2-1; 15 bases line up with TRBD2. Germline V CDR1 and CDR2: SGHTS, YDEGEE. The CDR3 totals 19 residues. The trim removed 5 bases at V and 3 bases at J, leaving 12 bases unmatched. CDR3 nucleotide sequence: TGTGCCAGCAGGAGGGGACTAGCGGGGGGCCGCCCTAACTACAATGAGCAGTTCTTC. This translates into CASRRGLAGGRPNYNEQFF.

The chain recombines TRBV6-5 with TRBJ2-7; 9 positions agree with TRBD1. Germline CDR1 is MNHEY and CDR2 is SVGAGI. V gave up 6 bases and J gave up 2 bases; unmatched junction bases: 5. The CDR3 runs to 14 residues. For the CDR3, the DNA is TGTGCCAGCAGAGTACAGGGGGCCCCCTACGAGCAGTACTTC. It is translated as CASRVQGAPYEQYF.

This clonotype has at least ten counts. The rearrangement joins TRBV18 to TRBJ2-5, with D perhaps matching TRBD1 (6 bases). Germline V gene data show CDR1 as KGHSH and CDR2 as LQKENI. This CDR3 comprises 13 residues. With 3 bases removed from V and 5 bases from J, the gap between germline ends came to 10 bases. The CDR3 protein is CASSPRQEETQYF. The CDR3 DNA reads TGTGCCAGCTCACCGAGACAGGAGGAGACCCAGTACTTC.

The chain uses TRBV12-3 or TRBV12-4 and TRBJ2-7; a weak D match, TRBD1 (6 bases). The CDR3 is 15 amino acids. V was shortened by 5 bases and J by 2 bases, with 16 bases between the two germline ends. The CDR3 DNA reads TGTGCCAGCAGTCCTGTGGGGGCAGGAACCTACGAGCAGTACTTC. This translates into CASSPVGAGTYEQYF.

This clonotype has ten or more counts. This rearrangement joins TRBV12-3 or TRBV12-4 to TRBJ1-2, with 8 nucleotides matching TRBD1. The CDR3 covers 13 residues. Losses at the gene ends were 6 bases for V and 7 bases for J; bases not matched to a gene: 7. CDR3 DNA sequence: TGTGCCAGCAGCCCTGACAGGGGAGGTGGCTACACCTTC. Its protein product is CASSPDRGGGYTF.

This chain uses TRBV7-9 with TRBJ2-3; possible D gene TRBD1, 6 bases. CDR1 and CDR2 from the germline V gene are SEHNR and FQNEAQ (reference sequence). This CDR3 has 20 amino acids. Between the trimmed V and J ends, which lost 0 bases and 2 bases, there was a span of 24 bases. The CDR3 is CASSLAAARDTNHITDTQYF. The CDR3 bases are TGTGCCAGCAGCTTAGCGGCCGCCCGGGACACAAATCACATCACAGATACGCAGTATTTT.